The next 19 T cell receptor beta chains were all read from a single sample in a study of T cells in Graves' hyperthyroidism and ophthalmopathy. Amplification of TCR beta CDR3 regions used RNA as the template. The TCR CDR3 first-round RT-PCR relied on the HTBI primer set. TCRdb fed the multiplex PCR reads into MiXCR, producing one record per CDR3 protein. This repertoire shows about 560,000 distinct CDR3 sequences, over 15% found once; its top ten account for about 20%. Sequenced material: blood. The receptors were sampled from a young woman with Graves' hyperthyroidism.

This clonotype was seen ten or more times. This rearrangement joins TRBV2 to TRBJ1-4; perhaps TRBD1 as D (6 bases). The germline gives CDR1 SNHLY, CDR2 FYNNEI. Trimming removed 6 bases from V and 1 base from J, with 9 bases in between. There are 14 residues in the CDR3. The CDR3, as DNA: TGTGCCAGCAGCCGCAGGGGAACTAATGAAAAACTGTTTTTT. Translation: CASSRRGTNEKLFF.

This clonotype was recorded at least ten times. The chain combines TRBV28 with TRBJ1-2; tentative D call: TRBD1 (5 bases). Trimming took 3 bases from V and 2 from J, leaving 16 bases between them. The CDR3 consists of 16 residues. Germline V gene sequence: CDR1 MDHEN, CDR2 SYDVKM. The CDR3 DNA sequence: TGTGCCAGCAGTTTCGAAAGGGGCGATTCGAACTATGGCTACACCTTC. Amino acid sequence: CASSFERGDSNYGYTF.

This clonotype has just a few counts. The J gene is TRBJ2-3, the V gene TRBV6-2 or TRBV6-3; 9 nucleotides line up with TRBD2. The CDR3 is 18 residues long. Trimming removed 0 bases from V and 2 bases from J; junction bases left unmatched: 9. The germline gives CDR1 MNHEY, CDR2 SVGEGT. CDR3 in amino acids: CASSYSHVIAGDTDTQYF. The DNA of the CDR3 is TGTGCCAGCAGTTACTCTCACGTGATAGCGGGGGACACAGATACGCAGTATTTT.

In regard to this clonotype: This may be a read error, as it is one base from a much larger clone. CDR3 nucleotide sequence: TGTGCCAGCAACTACAGGGCTAACTATGGCTACACCTTC. Protein: CASNYRANYGYTF. J is TRBJ1-2 and V is TRBV2, with D perhaps TRBD1 (6 bases). Germline loops: CDR1 SNHLY, CDR2 FYNNEI. The germline V and J ends were trimmed by 7 bases and 0 bases, with 9 bases remaining between them. The CDR3 loop spans 13 amino acids.

This clonotype was counted at least ten times. The genes are TRBV28 and TRBJ2-1, with D hard to call. Deletions cut 6 bases from V and 0 bases from J, with 12 bases between. Per germline, CDR1 MDHEN and CDR2 SYDVKM. The CDR3 contains 15 residues. The CDR3 loop is CASSRTPNSYNEQFF. The CDR3 nucleotides read TGTGCCAGCAGCCGGACCCCAAACTCCTACAATGAGCAGTTCTTC.

This clonotype was detected a few times. The rearrangement uses TRBV2 and TRBJ2-1; D is undetermined. Germline CDR1 SNHLY, CDR2 FYNNEI. The CDR3 is 14 residues long. Trimming took 6 bases from V and 4 from J, leaving 13 bases between them. In nucleotides, the CDR3 is TGTGCCAGCAGCGGTATGGCAGTATACAATGAGCAGTTCTTC. Residues: CASSGMAVYNEQFF.

This clonotype was seen ten or more times. The chain has TRBV7-2 and TRBJ1-5, with 9 bases lining up with TRBD1. J was trimmed by 5 bases and V by 1 base; bases with no gene match: 3. CDR1 and CDR2 (germline): SGHTA, FQGNSA. This CDR3 spans 15 amino acids. In DNA form, the CDR3 reads TGTGCCAGCAGCTTAGAGGGACAGGGTTATCAGCCCCAGCATTTT. Its protein is CASSLEGQGYQPQHF.

This clonotype was detected ten times or more. This chain uses TRBV12-3 or TRBV12-4 with TRBJ2-1; the D gene is possibly TRBD2 (5 bases). The CDR3 runs 11 residues. V was cut by 6 bases and J by 10 bases, with 10 bases left in between. DNA for the CDR3: TGTGCCAGCAGGGGAGATGGCGAGCAGTTCTTC. This encodes CASRGDGEQFF.

The chain is built from TRBV5-4 and TRBJ1-2; D might be TRBD1 (6 bases). CDR1 and CDR2 from the germline V gene are SGHNT and YYREEE (reference sequence). V was shortened by 3 bases and J by 8 bases, with 17 bases between the two germline ends. The CDR3 is made up of 14 amino acids. The CDR3 protein is CASSSNTGIKGYTF. The DNA of the CDR3 is TGTGCCAGCAGCTCCAACACAGGGATTAAAGGCTACACCTTC.

This chain connects TRBV5-1 to TRBJ2-7, with 10 bases fitting TRBD1. After removal of 4 bases from V and 1 base from J, the junction contained 5 bases not matched to a gene. Looked up from germline, CDR1 is SGHRS and CDR2 is YFSETQ. The CDR3 has 15 amino acids. CDR3 sequence (DNA): TGCGCCAGCAGCCGCGGACAGGGGGGTTCCTACGAGCAGTACTTC. This sequence encodes CASSRGQGGSYEQYF.

The genes are TRBV6-4 and TRBJ1-2, with 9 bases matching TRBD1. The CDR3 is 13 residues long. V was pared by 3 bases and J by 8 bases, with 4 bases of the junction left unmatched. Germline CDR1 and CDR2: MRHNA and SNTAGT. CDR3 protein: CASSDGQGKGYTF. The DNA of the CDR3 is TGTGCCAGCAGTGATGGACAGGGGAAGGGCTACACCTTC.

This clonotype was seen ten or more times. This chain links TRBV27 with TRBJ2-7; 9 bases align to TRBD2. The CDR3 extends over 13 amino acids. Germline lookup yields CDR1 MNHEY and CDR2 SMNVEV (reference sequence). J was trimmed by 6 bases and V by 6 bases; bases with no gene match: 6. This CDR3 is CASSPGLALEQYF. CDR3 coding DNA: TGTGCCAGCAGCCCGGGACTAGCACTCGAGCAGTACTTC.

The J gene is TRBJ2-1, the V gene TRBV6-1, with TRBD1 matching 7 bases. CDR1 and CDR2 from the germline V gene are MNHNS and SASEGT. The CDR3 has 15 amino acids. J was trimmed by 3 bases and V by 6 bases; bases with no gene match: 8. CDR3 coding DNA: TGTGCCAGCAGCCACGGGACAGCCCGCTACAATGAGCAGTTCTTC. As protein: CASSHGTARYNEQFF.

This clonotype was seen once. The chain employs TRBV5-4 and TRBJ2-5, with TRBD1 matching over 12 bases. CDR1 is SGHNT, CDR2 YYREEE, per germline (reference sequence). Trimming took 3 bases from V and 7 from J; bases not matched to a gene: 4. The CDR3 has 14 amino acids. CDR3 amino acids: CASSSGTGGATQYF. In DNA, the CDR3 is TGTGCCAGCAGCTCTGGGACAGGGGGCGCGACCCAGTACTTC.

This clonotype was observed at least ten times. The CDR3 protein is CASSLETGFAYEQYF. Written as DNA, the CDR3 is TGTGCCAGCAGCTTAGAGACGGGATTCGCCTACGAGCAGTACTTC. The V and J genes are TRBV7-2 and TRBJ2-7, with D possibly TRBD2 on 5 matching bases. Germline V gives CDR1 SGHTA, CDR2 FQGNSA. CDR3 size: 15 residues. Between the trimmed V and J ends, which lost 1 base and 2 bases, there was a span of 12 bases.

The rearrangement links TRBV12-3 or TRBV12-4 to TRBJ1-3, with no clear D. CDR3 length: 12 residues. Trimming took 4 bases from V and 7 from J, leaving 8 bases between them. DNA for the CDR3: TGTGCCAGCAGTTACAATCCGAACACCATATATTTT. Translating it yields CASSYNPNTIYF.

This clonotype was picked up many times. CDR3 sequence reads: CASSAVNHQETQYF. CDR3 sequence (DNA): TGTGCCAGCAGTGCCGTTAACCATCAAGAGACCCAGTACTTC. The chain links TRBV2 to TRBJ2-5; D remains unclear. Germline loops: CDR1 SNHLY, CDR2 FYNNEI. V dropped 4 bases and J dropped 2 bases, with 11 bases sitting between them. This CDR3 spans 14 amino acids.

The V call is TRBV2, the J call TRBJ1-2; possibly TRBD1 for D (5 bases). Germline CDR1 is SNHLY and CDR2 is FYNNEI. The CDR3 has 13 residues. V was cut by 4 bases and J by 6 bases, with 12 bases left in between. The chain's CDR3 is CASSGVGRHGYTF. The DNA of the CDR3 is TGTGCCAGCAGTGGGGTGGGACGGCATGGCTACACCTTC.

About this clonotype itself: The CDR3 carries no conserved terminal phenylalanine or tryptophan, so it likely arises from a read error. The CDR3 bases are TGCAGTGCTAGAGGGACAGGACTATACGAGCAGTACTCC. The encoded protein is CSARGTGLYEQYS. The V call is TRBV20-1, the J call TRBJ2-7, with D possibly being TRBD1 (7 bases). The V end lost 1 base, the J end lost 4 bases, and 11 bases lay between the germline ends. Germline-derived CDR1 and CDR2 are DFQATT and SNEGSKA (reference sequence). The CDR3 is 13 residues long.